Presented here are 16 T cell receptor beta chains from one specimen sequenced in a study of T-cell memory formation after mild COVID-19. A single record per CDR3 protein comes from TCRdb applying MiXCR to the 5' RACE reads. The data contain some 330,000 distinct CDR3 sequences, 20% to 25% of them singletons. Input material: PBMCs or a T cell subset sorted from them (not recorded which). Receptors were obtained from an adult woman who had mild COVID-19 (a few samples of this study predate the infection). Cell type and time point are not known.

This rearrangement joins TRBV7-6 to TRBJ2-5; 7 nucleotides match TRBD1. CDR3 length equals 14 residues. Germline CDR1 SGHVS, CDR2 FNYEAQ. The trim removed 3 bases at V and 5 bases at J, leaving 6 bases unmatched. The DNA for the CDR3 is TGTGCCAGCAGCTTGACAGGGTGGTTGGAGACCCAGTACTTC. Protein sequence: CASSLTGWLETQYF.

The chain uses TRBV7-9 and TRBJ2-1, with TRBD1 matching 8 bases. The length of the CDR3 is 17 residues. Germline CDR1 SEHNR, CDR2 FQNEAQ (reference sequence). The ends lost 7 bases at V and 2 bases at J; junction bases unmatched: 13. CDR3 in DNA: TGTGCCAGCACATCTTCAGGGGGCCAGGGGACCTACAATGAGCAGTTCTTC. It specifies CASTSSGGQGTYNEQFF.

The chain combines TRBV20-1 with TRBJ2-3, with 11 positions matching TRBD2. Per the germline V gene, CDR1 is DFQATT and CDR2 is SNEGSKA (reference sequence). The trim removed 1 base at V and 11 bases at J, leaving 5 bases unmatched. This CDR3 is built from 13 residues. This CDR3 reads CSARALAGVRQYF. The CDR3 DNA follows: TGCAGTGCTAGAGCACTAGCGGGGGTGAGGCAGTATTTT.

V gene TRBV2 combines with J gene TRBJ2-5; the D is unclear. The CDR3 length is 15 residues. Between the trimmed V and J ends, which lost 0 bases and 2 bases, there was a span of 10 bases. Germline CDR1 SNHLY, CDR2 FYNNEI. Here the CDR3 reads CASSEAEVSQETQYF. CDR3 bases: TGTGCCAGCAGTGAAGCTGAGGTCAGTCAAGAGACCCAGTACTTC.

CDR3 coding DNA: TGTGCCAGCAGCCGTGAGCGGAACGGCTACAATGAGCAGTTCTTC. Translating gives CASSRERNGYNEQFF. The genes are TRBV7-2 and TRBJ2-1; possibly TRBD2 for D (5 bases). Looked up from germline, CDR1 is SGHTA and CDR2 is FQGNSA. The CDR3 contains 15 residues. Trimming stripped 5 bases from V and 3 bases from J, with 14 bases between. The entire variable domain, with the rest obtained from reference TRBV7-2 and TRBJ2-1, is as follows: GAGVSQSPSNKVTEKGKDVELRCDPISGHTALYWYRQSLGQGLEFLIYFQGNSAPDKSGLPSDRFSAERTGGSVSTLTIQRTQQEDSAVYLCASSRERNGYNEQFFGPGTRLTVL.

The chain carries TRBV7-2 and TRBJ1-1; no clear D gene. Between the trimmed V and J ends, which lost 1 base and 7 bases, there was a span of 22 bases. The CDR3 covers 17 residues. Germline loops: CDR1 SGHTA, CDR2 FQGNSA. The CDR3 DNA is TGTGCCAGCAGCTTAGTGGGCAGGCGTACCTCCCACTATGAAGCTTTCTTT. Amino acids: CASSLVGRRTSHYEAFF.

The chain is built from TRBV5-1 and TRBJ2-1; D ambiguous. Germline assignment: CDR1 SGHRS and CDR2 YFSETQ. V was pared by 2 bases and J by 8 bases, with 11 bases between. This CDR3 comprises 13 residues. The CDR3 region is CASSLGLVDEQFF. The CDR3 nucleotides read TGCGCCAGCAGCTTAGGGCTTGTGGATGAGCAGTTCTTC.

This clonotype turned up a few times. V usage is TRBV27 and J usage is TRBJ2-3, with 11 bases aligning to TRBD2. The germline V gene encodes CDR1 MNHEY and CDR2 SMNVEV (reference sequence). J lost 9 bases, V lost 0 bases, and 11 bases had no gene match. This CDR3 is 17 amino acids long. CDR3: CASSLSTSLAGGHTQYF. CDR3 nucleotide sequence: TGTGCCAGCAGTTTATCGACCTCGCTAGCGGGGGGCCACACGCAGTATTTT.

The table lists this clonotype with a few counts. The chain has TRBV27 and TRBJ2-4; the match to TRBD1 covers 7 bases. Germline-derived CDR1 and CDR2 are MNHEY and SMNVEV (reference sequence). Germline trimming cut 6 bases from V and 3 bases from J; bases unmatched to any gene: 8. This CDR3 is 15 amino acids long. CDR3 in DNA: TGTGCCAGCAGCCGAGGACAGGTTAACAAAAACATTCAGTACTTC. Protein sequence: CASSRGQVNKNIQYF.

CDR3 amino acids: CSVRGGLSYEQYF. In DNA form, the CDR3 reads TGCAGCGTCCGAGGGGGTCTCTCCTACGAGCAGTACTTC. This rearrangement joins TRBV29-1 to TRBJ2-7; possible D gene TRBD1, 6 bases. CDR3 length: 13 amino acids. Looked up from germline, CDR1 is SQVTM and CDR2 is ANQGSEA. V shed 6 bases and J shed 0 bases, with 12 bases lying between them.

Notes on this clonotype: This could be a read error, since a much larger clone is one nucleotide away. V gene TRBV12-3 or TRBV12-4 combines with J gene TRBJ2-7, with D possibly called TRBD1 or TRBD2 (5 bases each). CDR3 length: 13 amino acids. The CDR3: CTSSPGTEYEQYF. The CDR3 DNA follows: TGTACCAGCAGCCCCGGGACGGAATACGAGCAGTACTTC.

The V gene is TRBV20-1, the J gene TRBJ2-3, with D perhaps assigned TRBD1 or TRBD2 (6 bases each). CDR1 and CDR2 from the germline V gene are DFQATT and SNEGSKA (reference sequence). There are 14 residues in the CDR3. Trimming took 3 bases from V and 4 from J, leaving 14 bases between them. The CDR3 region is CSARRRGPADTQYF. As DNA, the CDR3 is TGCAGTGCTAGGCGACGGGGGCCCGCAGATACGCAGTATTTT.

The chain employs TRBV20-1 and TRBJ2-1, with 11 bases matching TRBD2. CDR3 length: 15 residues. The junction had 3 bases not matched to a gene; V was cut back by 1 base and J by 4 bases. CDR1 DFQATT and CDR2 SNEGSKA come from the germline V gene (reference sequence). The CDR3 region is CSARGGTSGYNEQFF. The CDR3 nucleotides are TGCAGTGCTAGAGGAGGGACTAGCGGATACAATGAGCAGTTCTTC.

This chain links TRBV9 with TRBJ2-1; D might be TRBD1 or TRBD2, each matching 5 bases. CDR3 length equals 15 residues. Germline V CDR1 and CDR2: SGDLS, YYNGEE. Deletions cut 7 bases from V and 5 bases from J, with 19 bases between. Here the CDR3 DNA reads TGTGCCAGCGGACTGGGGCAATCCGTCGACAATGAGCAGTTCTTC. Its protein product is CASGLGQSVDNEQFF. The variable domain in full, with the rest retrieved from reference TRBV9 and TRBJ2-1, is DSGVTQTPKHLITATGQRVTLRCSPRSGDLSVYWYQQSLDQGLQFLIQYYNGEERAKGNILERFSAQQFPDLHSELNLSSLELGDSALYFCASGLGQSVDNEQFFGPGTRLTVL.

V and J are TRBV24-1 and TRBJ2-7; D remains ambiguous. V was clipped by 5 bases and J by 1 base, with 8 bases between them. The CDR3 extends over 13 amino acids. In germline, CDR1 is KGHDR, CDR2 SFDVKD. CDR3 region: CATSGTVSYEQYF. The DNA of the CDR3 is TGTGCCACCAGTGGTACAGTGTCCTACGAGCAGTACTTC.

The chain employs TRBV19 and TRBJ2-1; D unresolved. The germline V gene encodes CDR1 LNHDA and CDR2 SQIVND (reference sequence). V shed 9 bases and J shed 9 bases, with 6 bases lying between them. The CDR3 loop spans 9 amino acids. The CDR3 spells CARRAEQFF. CDR3 sequence (DNA): TGTGCCAGGCGTGCTGAGCAGTTCTTC.